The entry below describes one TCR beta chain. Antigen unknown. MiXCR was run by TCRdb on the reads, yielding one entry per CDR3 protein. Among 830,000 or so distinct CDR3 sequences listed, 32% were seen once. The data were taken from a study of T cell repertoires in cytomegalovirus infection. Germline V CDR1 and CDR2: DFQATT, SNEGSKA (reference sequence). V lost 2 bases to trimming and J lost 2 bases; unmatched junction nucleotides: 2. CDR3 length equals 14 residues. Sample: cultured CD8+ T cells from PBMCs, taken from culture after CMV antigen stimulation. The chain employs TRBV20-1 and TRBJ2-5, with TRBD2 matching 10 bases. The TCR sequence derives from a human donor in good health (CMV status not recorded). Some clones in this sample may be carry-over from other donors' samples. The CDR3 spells CSARSGLAQETQYF. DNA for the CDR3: TGCAGTGCTAGATCGGGACTAGCGCAAGAGACCCAGTACTTC.